Listed below are T cell receptor beta chains from one sample, sequenced in a study of blood T cell repertoires in COVID-19. The data were produced by immunoSEQ multiplex PCR, yet TCRdb's version contains in-frame clones alone and is incomplete. Here the sample spans 25,000 to 35,000 clones, over 75% being singletons. Sequenced: peripheral blood. Receptors were obtained from a man aged 70 or older with active COVID-19. Both conserved end residues are part of each CDR3. The order of the fields is D gene, V gene, clone size, J gene, CDR3 DNA, CDR3 protein. A D gene is named only where the DNA matches it firmly. Clone size is shown for a subset of rows, as once, few, many or a class of expanded clone.

TRBD1	TRBV9	NA	TRBJ2-7	TGTGCCAGCAGCGTGGGGTCGGGACAGGGCTACGAGCAGTACTTC	CASSVGSGQGYEQYF
NA	TRBV6-5	once	TRBJ1-2	TGTGCCAGCAGTTACACACAGGCGACTCGGGGCTACACCTTC	CASSYTQATRGYTF
NA	TRBV7-9	NA	TRBJ1-4	TGTGCCAGCAGCTCCTTCGGACAGACAAATGAAAAACTGTTTTTT	CASSSFGQTNEKLFF
NA	TRBV6-2/TRBV6-3	NA	TRBJ2-7	TGTGCCAGCAGCCGAGACAGGAGCTACGAGCAGTACTTC	CASSRDRSYEQYF
TRBD1	TRBV6-6	NA	TRBJ1-5	TGTGCCAGCAGTCGCCAGGGGGCGCGGAATCAGCCCCAGCATTTT	CASSRQGARNQPQHF
TRBD2	TRBV13	NA	TRBJ2-1	TGTGCCATTCCGACGGGGGGGCCAGGGAATGAGCAGTTCTTC	CAIPTGGPGNEQFF
TRBD1	TRBV6-5	NA	TRBJ1-2	TGTGCCAGCAGTTCACTTGACAGGGTTGGCTACACCTTC	CASSSLDRVGYTF
NA	TRBV19	NA	TRBJ1-5	TGTGCCAGTAGTGGAGGGGGCAATCAGCCCCAGCATTTT	CASSGGGNQPQHF
NA	TRBV6-6	NA	TRBJ1-5	TGTGCCAGCAGTGTACAGGCAAATCAGCCCCAGCATTTT	CASSVQANQPQHF
NA	TRBV3-1/TRBV3-2	NA	TRBJ2-1	TGTGCCAGCAGCCGCGGACCTCCGGGACAAACTTACAATGAGCAGTTCTTC	CASSRGPPGQTYNEQFF
TRBD1	TRBV2	NA	TRBJ1-2	TGTGCCAGCGAAGAGAGACAGGGTTCTAACTATGGCTACACCTTC	CASEERQGSNYGYTF
TRBD1	TRBV11-2	NA	TRBJ2-7	TGTGCCAGCAGCCTAGGACAGGGCGGAGGAAACGCATTC	CASSLGQGGGNAF
NA	TRBV5-5	NA	TRBJ1-1	TGTGCCAGCTCGTGGAGGGCGCGGAACACTGAAGCTTTCTTT	CASSWRARNTEAFF
TRBD2	TRBV4-1	NA	TRBJ2-5	TGCGCCAGCAGCCGCCCACTAGCGGGGAATCAAGAGACCCAGTACTTC	CASSRPLAGNQETQYF
NA	TRBV30	NA	TRBJ1-6	TGTGCCTGGAGATCTACTCGAACAGGGTATAATTCACCCCTCCACTTT	CAWRSTRTGYNSPLHF
TRBD1	TRBV6-1	once	TRBJ2-1	TGTGCCAGCAGTTCCACAGGGGACAATGAGCAGTTCTTC	CASSSTGDNEQFF
TRBD1	TRBV4-1	NA	TRBJ2-5	TGCGCCAGCAGCCAAGCATTTCGAGGGGGCGGTGAGACCCAGTACTTC	CASSQAFRGGGETQYF
NA	TRBV15	NA	TRBJ1-4	TGTGCCACCAGCAGAGGAGGGCAGAGGAATGAAAAACTGTTTTTT	CATSRGGQRNEKLFF
NA	TRBV4-2	many	TRBJ1-5	TGTGCCAGCAGCTCCCAGGGGCAGGGGAATCAGCCCCAGCATTTT	CASSSQGQGNQPQHF
TRBD1	TRBV5-1	NA	TRBJ2-5	TGCGCCAGCAGCTTGGGGAAGACAGGGGGCTTCGGGGCAGGGACCCAGTACTTC	CASSLGKTGGFGAGTQYF
TRBD2	TRBV27	NA	TRBJ2-7	TGTGCCAGCAGTTTCGTAACTAGCGGGGGGGCCCGTCACCCTTACGAGCAGTACTTC	CASSFVTSGGARHPYEQYF
NA	TRBV7-2	NA	TRBJ1-1	TGTGCCAGCAGCTTTGAGTCCAGGTCGGGGGGAGGAGCTTTCTTT	CASSFESRSGGGAFF
NA	TRBV28	few	TRBJ1-5	TGTGCCAGCAGTTTATGGGGGGCAGGGGACCAGCCCCAGCATTTT	CASSLWGAGDQPQHF
TRBD1	TRBV29-1	NA	TRBJ2-3	TGCAGCGTTGAACCAGGGGGCACGCATACGCAGTATTTT	CSVEPGGTHTQYF
TRBD1	TRBV11-1	once	TRBJ2-5	TGTGCCAGCAGCTCGCGACAGGGGGCCAGAGAGACCCAGTACTTC	CASSSRQGARETQYF
NA	TRBV21-1	NA	TRBJ2-7	TGTGCCAGCAGCAAAGCGCTTTCCTCTAGCGGGGGGGCCTTTAGTTACGAGCAGTACTTC	CASSKALSSSGGAFSYEQYF
TRBD1	TRBV2	NA	TRBJ1-1	TGTGCCAGCAGTGTTAGGGGGCTTGAAGCTTTCTTT	CASSVRGLEAFF
NA	TRBV18	once	TRBJ2-5	TGTGCCAGCTCACGGCAGGGGAAAGAGACCCAGTACTTC	CASSRQGKETQYF
NA	TRBV11-3	NA	TRBJ1-2	TGTGCCAGCAGCTTACGGGGGGCTGATGGCTACACCTTC	CASSLRGADGYTF
NA	TRBV5-1	NA	TRBJ2-7	TGCGCCAGCAGCCCGGACAGTAGGTACGAGCAGTACTTC	CASSPDSRYEQYF
TRBD1	TRBV7-9	NA	TRBJ2-7	TGTGCCAGCAGCTCTGACAGGGACCATCCCTACGAGCAGTACTTC	CASSSDRDHPYEQYF
NA	TRBV28	NA	TRBJ1-6	TGTGCCACCCCAGGTCGGGGGGCAGGCTCACCCCTCCACTTT	CATPGRGAGSPLHF
NA	TRBV5-1	NA	TRBJ2-7	TGCGCCAGCAGCCGCCTCACGGGGTCCGAGCAGTACTTC	CASSRLTGSEQYF
NA	TRBV11-2	once	TRBJ1-1	TGTGCCAGCAGCTTACTAGGATTTACTGAAGCTTTCTTT	CASSLLGFTEAFF
TRBD1	TRBV6-5	NA	TRBJ2-1	TGTGCCAGCAGTTGGTTGACAGGGGCCTACAATGAGCAGTTCTTC	CASSWLTGAYNEQFF
NA	TRBV11-3	few	TRBJ1-1	TGTGCCAGCAGCTTTCAGGGAACAGGCGGCACTGAAGCTTTCTTT	CASSFQGTGGTEAFF
NA	TRBV7-9	NA	TRBJ2-1	TGTGCCAGCAGCCCAGGGGAGATCCCGAAGCAGTTCTTC	CASSPGEIPKQFF
NA	TRBV12-3/TRBV12-4	NA	TRBJ2-1	TGTGCCAGCAGTAGCGGACCAAATGAGCAGTTCTTC	CASSSGPNEQFF
NA	TRBV29-1	NA	TRBJ2-1	TGCAGCGCCAAGTTGGAGCATGAGCAGTTCTTC	CSAKLEHEQFF
NA	TRBV6-5	NA	TRBJ1-1	TGTGCCAGCACCGGTCCATCAAGGGGGACTGAAGCTTTCTTT	CASTGPSRGTEAFF
TRBD1	TRBV7-7	NA	TRBJ2-5	TGTGCCAGCAGCGCATGGACAGGGGGCTACCAAGAGACCCAGTACTTC	CASSAWTGGYQETQYF
TRBD1	TRBV28	NA	TRBJ1-2	TGTGCCAGCAGTTTCACAGGGGGCTATGGCTACACCTTC	CASSFTGGYGYTF
NA	TRBV5-1	NA	TRBJ1-5	TGCGCCAGCAGCAAAGACGGAGGCGACAATCAGCCCCAGCATTTT	CASSKDGGDNQPQHF
NA	TRBV5-4	NA	TRBJ2-5	TGTGCCAGCAGCTTGGCACTCCAAGAGACCCAGTACTTC	CASSLALQETQYF
NA	TRBV19	NA	TRBJ1-5	TGTGCCAGTAGTATGGCGGGGGGGTTCCCCAATCAGCCCCAGCATTTT	CASSMAGGFPNQPQHF
TRBD1	TRBV30	NA	TRBJ1-6	TGTGCCTGGAGTGCCGGACAGGGCGGTTCACCCCTCCACTTT	CAWSAGQGGSPLHF
NA	TRBV2	NA	TRBJ2-7	TGTGCCAGCAGTGTTCAGGGCACGAACGAGCAGTACTTC	CASSVQGTNEQYF
NA	TRBV30	NA	TRBJ2-1	TGTGCCTGGAGTGTTGGGGGGTCCTACAATGAGCAGTTCTTC	CAWSVGGSYNEQFF
TRBD1	TRBV29-1	NA	TRBJ2-7	TGCAGCGTTGTTGGAGACAGGGGCTACGAGCAGTACTTC	CSVVGDRGYEQYF
TRBD1	TRBV30	NA	TRBJ1-6	TGTGCCTGGAGGCCGACCACCGGGACAGGGGTGTCCTATAATTCACCCCTCCACTTT	CAWRPTTGTGVSYNSPLHF